A single sample is the source of the 17 T cell receptor beta chains below, sequenced in a study of blood T cell repertoires in COVID-19. Measured with immunoSEQ multiplex PCR; TCRdb has only the in-frame clones, and not every one. The table includes 200,000 to 250,000 clones, around nine tenths detected once. Sequencing was done on a sample of peripheral blood. These receptors were taken from a woman aged 18-29 years who had recovered from COVID-19.

The chain employs TRBV14 and TRBJ2-1, with D possibly matching TRBD2 (7 bases). V was cut by 5 bases and J by 2 bases, with 16 bases left in between. This CDR3 is 16 amino acids long. CDR1 and CDR2 from the germline V gene are SGHDN and FVKESK. CDR3 sequence: CASSLREGDPYNEQFF. CDR3 DNA: TGTGCCAGCAGCTTGAGGGAGGGGGACCCCTACAATGAGCAGTTCTTC.

Comment on this clone: The same CDR3 is also encoded by other DNA sequences in this sample. This rearrangement joins TRBV5-4 to TRBJ2-7; D gene ambiguous. The CDR3 consists of 14 residues. Per the germline V gene, CDR1 is SGHNT and CDR2 is YYREEE (reference sequence). The V and J ends lost 1 base and 5 bases respectively, with 13 bases between them. CDR3 coding DNA: TGTGCCAGCAGCTTGTGGCAGACCCAGGACGAGCAGTACTTC. This translates into CASSLWQTQDEQYF.

The V call is TRBV7-2, the J call TRBJ1-1; 7 bases fit TRBD1. Germline V gene data show CDR1 as SGHTA and CDR2 as FQGNSA. Germline trimming cut 5 bases from V and 11 bases from J; bases unmatched to any gene: 8. The CDR3 loop spans 12 amino acids. The CDR3 sequence: CASSTSDREAFF. Written as DNA, the CDR3 is TGTGCCAGCAGCACATCTGACAGGGAGGCTTTCTTT.

This rearrangement joins TRBV7-9 to TRBJ1-1, with 7 bases matching TRBD1. Germline V gene sequence: CDR1 SEHNR, CDR2 FQNEAQ (reference sequence). J was trimmed by 0 bases and V by 4 bases; bases with no gene match: 8. CDR3 size: 16 residues. In DNA, the CDR3 is TGTGCCAGCAGCTCTCTTGGGACAGAAATGAACACTGAAGCTTTCTTT. This codes for CASSSLGTEMNTEAFF.

The chain carries TRBV2 and TRBJ1-1, with a weak D call TRBD1 (6 bases). The CDR3 runs to 17 residues. The germline gives CDR1 SNHLY, CDR2 FYNNEI. V was shortened by 7 bases and J by 1 base, with 22 bases between the two germline ends. This chain's CDR3 is CASNLNSLVGGNTEAFF. CDR3 DNA sequence: TGTGCCAGCAACCTAAACTCCCTGGTAGGGGGGAACACTGAAGCTTTCTTT. The full variable domain, in which reference TRBV2 and TRBJ1-1 provide the parts outside the CDR3, is EPEVTQTPSHQVTQMGQEVILRCVPISNHLYFYWYRQILGQKVEFLVSFYNNEISEKSEIFDDQFSVERPDGSNFTLKIRSTKLEDSAMYFCASNLNSLVGGNTEAFFGQGTRLTVV.

CDR3 loop: CASSTGGKIGGELFF. CDR3 nucleotides: TGTGCCAGCAGCACAGGGGGGAAGATCGGCGGGGAGCTGTTTTTT. The genes are TRBV7-2 and TRBJ2-2; 8 bases agree with TRBD1. Germline V gene lookup returns CDR1 SGHTA and CDR2 FQGNSA. This CDR3 contains 15 residues. After removal of 5 bases from V and 7 bases from J, the junction contained 9 bases not matched to a gene.

CDR3 sequence reads: CASSPRGQGNYGYTF. CDR3 in DNA: TGTGCCAGCAGCCCCCGGGGACAGGGGAACTATGGCTACACCTTC. The genes are TRBV3-1 (or the pseudogene TRBV3-2) and TRBJ1-2, with 10 bases fitting TRBD1. The trim removed 4 bases at V and 2 bases at J, leaving 4 bases unmatched. Germline CDR1 reads LGHDT; CDR2 reads YNNKEL (reference sequence). The CDR3 sequence is 15 residues long.

This chain uses TRBV21-1 with TRBJ1-1; the table names TRBD1, a call not compared with the DNA. TRBV21-1 is deemed a pseudogene. The CDR3 has 15 amino acids. The CDR3 DNA follows: TGTGCCAGCAGCCCACAGGGCCGGGGTAGTACTGAAGCTTTCTTT. Translated: CASSPQGRGSTEAFF.

This chain links TRBV14 with TRBJ1-3; tentative D call: TRBD1 (5 bases). The CDR3 consists of 14 residues. The ends were cut back, 8 bases at V and 1 base at J, with 12 bases in the middle. Germline loops: CDR1 SGHDN, CDR2 FVKESK. CDR3 coding DNA: TGTGCCAGCGACCCGGGGGGTTCTGGAAACACCATATATTTT. This codes for CASDPGGSGNTIYF.

The DNA of the CDR3 is TGTGCCAGCAGCCATGTGACAGGGAGTTCCTTTTATGGCTACACCTTC. Protein sequence: CASSHVTGSSFYGYTF. V gene TRBV4-2 combines with J gene TRBJ1-2, with 7 bases lining up with TRBD1. J lost 5 bases, V lost 3 bases, and 12 bases had no gene match. From germline, CDR1 is LGHNA and CDR2 YNFKEQ. The CDR3 runs 16 residues.

This chain uses TRBV7-2 with TRBJ1-2, with D hard to call. V was clipped by 5 bases and J by 0 bases, with 10 bases between them. The length of the CDR3 is 14 residues. Per germline, CDR1 SGHTA and CDR2 FQGNSA. The CDR3 loop reads CASSPRRANYGYTF. The CDR3 DNA sequence: TGTGCCAGCAGCCCAAGGCGGGCTAACTATGGCTACACCTTC.

The rearrangement joins TRBV7-9 to TRBJ1-1; the D gene is possibly TRBD1 (5 bases). The CDR3 has 10 residues. CDR1 SEHNR and CDR2 FQNEAQ come from the germline V gene (reference sequence). The V end was cut by 2 bases, the J end by 11 bases, with 6 bases between. CDR3 sequence (DNA): TGTGCCAGCAGCTTATACAGGGCTTTCTTT. It codes for CASSLYRAFF.

The genes are TRBV5-6 and TRBJ2-7; 7 nucleotides align to TRBD2. Trimming took 1 base from V and 3 from J; bases not matched to a gene: 7. This CDR3 has 15 amino acids. CDR1 and CDR2 (germline): SGHDT, YYEEEE. The CDR3 reads CASSLLTGGSYEQYF. DNA for the CDR3: TGTGCCAGCAGCTTGTTAACGGGAGGAAGCTACGAGCAGTACTTC. Using reference TRBV5-6 and TRBJ2-7 for the parts outside the CDR3, the full variable domain is DAGVTQSPTHLIKTRGQQVTLRCSPKSGHDTVSWYQQALGQGPQFIFQYYEEEERQRGNFPDRFSGHQFPNYSSELNVNALLLGDSALYLCASSLLTGGSYEQYFGPGTRLTVT.

The chain employs TRBV19 and TRBJ2-1; D remains unclear. This CDR3 has 15 amino acids. V shed 7 bases and J shed 4 bases, with 17 bases lying between them. Germline loops: CDR1 LNHDA, CDR2 SQIVND (reference sequence). The CDR3 DNA reads TGTGCCAGTAAACTTTCGGCTAGTATTTACAATGAGCAGTTCTTC. Protein: CASKLSASIYNEQFF.

V and J are TRBV4-2 and TRBJ1-3; D uncertain. The V gene's germline CDR1 is LGHNA and CDR2 YNFKEQ. The CDR3 totals 15 residues. Trimming pared 0 bases from V and 3 bases from J, leaving 9 bases between. CDR3 bases: TGTGCCAGCAGCCAAGATGGGAGCATTGGAAACACCATATATTTT. This translates into CASSQDGSIGNTIYF.

The chain combines TRBV15 with TRBJ2-1; unclear D gene. The CDR3 has 14 amino acids. Between the trimmed V and J ends, which lost 0 bases and 9 bases, there was a span of 12 bases. Germline lookup yields CDR1 LNHNV and CDR2 YYDKDF (reference sequence). DNA for the CDR3: TGTGCCACCAGCAGAGATTTTCAACGGGTTGAGCAGTTCTTC. Protein: CATSRDFQRVEQFF.

This clone showed up just a few times. The rearrangement joins TRBV11-2 to TRBJ2-2, with D unclear. The CDR3 is 13 residues long. Between the trimmed V and J ends, which lost 3 bases and 4 bases, there was a span of 6 bases. Germline-derived CDR1 and CDR2 are SGHAT and FQNNGV. CDR3 loop: CASSLTVTGELFF. In DNA form, the CDR3 reads TGTGCCAGCAGCTTGACTGTCACCGGGGAGCTGTTTTTT.